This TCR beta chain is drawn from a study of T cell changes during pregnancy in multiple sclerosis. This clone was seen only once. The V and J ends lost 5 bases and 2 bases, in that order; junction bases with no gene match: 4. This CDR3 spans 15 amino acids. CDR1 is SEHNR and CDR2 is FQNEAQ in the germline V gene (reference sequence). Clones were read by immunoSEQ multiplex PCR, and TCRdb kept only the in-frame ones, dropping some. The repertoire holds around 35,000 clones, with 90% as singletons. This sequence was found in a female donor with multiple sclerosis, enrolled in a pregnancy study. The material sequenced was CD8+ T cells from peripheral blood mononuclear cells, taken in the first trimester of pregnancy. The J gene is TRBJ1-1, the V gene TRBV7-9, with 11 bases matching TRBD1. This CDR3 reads CASSEGQGENTEAFF. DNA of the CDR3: TGTGCCAGCAGCGAGGGACAGGGGGAAAACACTGAAGCTTTCTTT.